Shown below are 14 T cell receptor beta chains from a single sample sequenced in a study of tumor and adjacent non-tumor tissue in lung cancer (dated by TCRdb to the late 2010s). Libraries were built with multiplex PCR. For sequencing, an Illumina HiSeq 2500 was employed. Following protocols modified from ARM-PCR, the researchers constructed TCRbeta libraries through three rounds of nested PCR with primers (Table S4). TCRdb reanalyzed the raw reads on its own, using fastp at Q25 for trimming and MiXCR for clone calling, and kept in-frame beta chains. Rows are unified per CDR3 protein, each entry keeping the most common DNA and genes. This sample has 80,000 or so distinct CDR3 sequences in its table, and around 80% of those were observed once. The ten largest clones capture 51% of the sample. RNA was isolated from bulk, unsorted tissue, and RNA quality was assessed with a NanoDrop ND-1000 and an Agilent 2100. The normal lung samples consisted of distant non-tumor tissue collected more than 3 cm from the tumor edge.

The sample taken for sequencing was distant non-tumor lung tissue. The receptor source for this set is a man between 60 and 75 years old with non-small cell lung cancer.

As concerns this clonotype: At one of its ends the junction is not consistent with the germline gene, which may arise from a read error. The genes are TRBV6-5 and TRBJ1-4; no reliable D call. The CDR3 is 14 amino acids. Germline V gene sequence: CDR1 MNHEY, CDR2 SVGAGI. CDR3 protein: CASNFSGQERKLFF. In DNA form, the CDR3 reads TGTGCCAGCAATTTTTCGGGTCAGGAGCGAAAACTGTTTTTC.

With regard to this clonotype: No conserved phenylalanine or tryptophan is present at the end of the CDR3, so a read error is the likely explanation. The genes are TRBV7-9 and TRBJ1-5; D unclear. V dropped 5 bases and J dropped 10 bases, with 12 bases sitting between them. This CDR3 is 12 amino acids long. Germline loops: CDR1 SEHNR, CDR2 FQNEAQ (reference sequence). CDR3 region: CASSVGDRPQHS. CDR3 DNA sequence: TGTGCCAGCAGCGTTGGCGACCGACCCCAGCATTCA.

CDR3 nucleotide sequence: TGTGCCAGCAGGGGGCTGTCGGACTATGGCTACACCTTC. Translating it yields CASRGLSDYGYTF. This rearrangement joins TRBV11-2 to TRBJ1-2; D is possibly TRBD1 (5 bases). Germline assignment: CDR1 SGHAT and CDR2 FQNNGV. V dropped 6 bases and J dropped 3 bases, with 11 bases sitting between them. The length of the CDR3 is 13 residues.

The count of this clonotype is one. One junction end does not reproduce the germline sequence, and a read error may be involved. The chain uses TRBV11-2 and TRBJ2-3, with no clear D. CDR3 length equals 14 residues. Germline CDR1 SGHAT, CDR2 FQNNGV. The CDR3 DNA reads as TGTGCCAGTAGCTTAGATAGGGTCACAGATATGCAGTATTTT. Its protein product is CASSLDRVTDMQYF.

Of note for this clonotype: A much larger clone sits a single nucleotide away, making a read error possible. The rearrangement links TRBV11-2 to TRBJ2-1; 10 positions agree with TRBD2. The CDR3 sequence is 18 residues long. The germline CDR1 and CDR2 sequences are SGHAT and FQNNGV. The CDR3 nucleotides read TGTGCCAGCAGCTTAGGAGTAGCGGGAGGCTACTACTACAATGTGCAGTTCTTC. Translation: CASSLGVAGGYYYNVQFF. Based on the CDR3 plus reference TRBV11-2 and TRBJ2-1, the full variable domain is EAGVAQSPRYKIIEKRQSVAFWCNPISGHATLYWYQQILGQGPKLLIQFQNNGVVDDSQLPKDRFSAERLKGVDSTLKIQPAKLEDSAVYLCASSLGVAGGYYYNVQFFGPGTRLTVL.

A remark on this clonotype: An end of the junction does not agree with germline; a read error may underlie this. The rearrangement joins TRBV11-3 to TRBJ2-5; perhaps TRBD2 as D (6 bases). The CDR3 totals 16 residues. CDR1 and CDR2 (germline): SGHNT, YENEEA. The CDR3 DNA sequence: TGTGCCATCAGCCCGGCGGGCGGGGTGTCGCGTGAGACCCAGTACTTC. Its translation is CAISPAGGVSRETQYF. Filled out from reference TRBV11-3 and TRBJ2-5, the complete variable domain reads EAGVVQSPRYKIIEKKQPVAFWCNPISGHNTLYWYLQNLGQGPELLIRYENEEAVDDSQLPKDRFSAERLKGVDSTLKIQPAELGDSAVYLCAISPAGGVSRETQYFGPGTRLLVL.

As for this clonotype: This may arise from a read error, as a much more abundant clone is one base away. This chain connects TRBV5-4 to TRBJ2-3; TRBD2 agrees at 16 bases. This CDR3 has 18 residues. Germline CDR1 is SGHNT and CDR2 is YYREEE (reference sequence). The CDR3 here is CAISSSPGTSGGARTQYF. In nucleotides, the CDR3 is TGTGCCATCAGCTCCTCCCCCGGGACTAGCGGGGGGGCACGTACGCAGTATTTT.

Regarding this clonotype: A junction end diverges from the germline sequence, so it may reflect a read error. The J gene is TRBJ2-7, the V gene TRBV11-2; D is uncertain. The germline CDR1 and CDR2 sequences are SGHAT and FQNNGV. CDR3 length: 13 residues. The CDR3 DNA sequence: TGTGCCAGCAGCTCAGACATGCTCTACGAACAGTACTTC. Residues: CASSSDMLYEQYF.

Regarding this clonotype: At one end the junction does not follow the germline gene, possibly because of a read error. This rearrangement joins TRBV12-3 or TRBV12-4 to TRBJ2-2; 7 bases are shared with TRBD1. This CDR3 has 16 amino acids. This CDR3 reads CACSDMTGRNTGELFF. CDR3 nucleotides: TGCGCCTGCAGTGATATGACAGGGCGAAACACCGGGGAGCTGTTTTTT.

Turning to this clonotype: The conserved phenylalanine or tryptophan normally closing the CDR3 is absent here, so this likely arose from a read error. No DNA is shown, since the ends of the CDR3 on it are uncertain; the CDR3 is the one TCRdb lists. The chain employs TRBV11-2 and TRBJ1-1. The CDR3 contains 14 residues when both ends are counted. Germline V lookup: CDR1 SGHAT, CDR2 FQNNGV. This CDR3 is CASSLVGRDTEAFL.

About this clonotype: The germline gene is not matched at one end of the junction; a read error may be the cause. Here the CDR3 DNA reads TGCAGTGCCCCAACAGCAGTGTTTGGCGATGAGCGGTTCTTC. Translated: CSAPTAVFGDERFF. The chain couples TRBV20-1 to TRBJ2-1; D gene ambiguous. The CDR3 spans 14 residues. The V gene's germline CDR1 is DFQATT and CDR2 SNEGSKA (reference sequence).

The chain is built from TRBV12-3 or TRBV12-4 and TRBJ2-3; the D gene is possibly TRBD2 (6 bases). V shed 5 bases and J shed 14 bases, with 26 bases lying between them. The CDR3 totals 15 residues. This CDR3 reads CASSRGSGGVTGSYF. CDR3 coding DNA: TGTGCCAGCAGTCGGGGGAGTGGGGGAGTCACGGGGTCGTATTTT.

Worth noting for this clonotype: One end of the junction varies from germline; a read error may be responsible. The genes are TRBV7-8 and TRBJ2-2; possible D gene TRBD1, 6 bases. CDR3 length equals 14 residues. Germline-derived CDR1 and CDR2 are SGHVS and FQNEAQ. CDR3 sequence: CASRVDRNTGELLF. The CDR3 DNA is TGTGCCAGCAGGGTGGACAGAAATACCGGGGAGCTGCTTTTT.

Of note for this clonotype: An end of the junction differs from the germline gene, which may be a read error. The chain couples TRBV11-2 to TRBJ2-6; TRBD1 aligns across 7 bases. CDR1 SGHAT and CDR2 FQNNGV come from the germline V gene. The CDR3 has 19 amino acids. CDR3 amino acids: CVSSLVPKDRPSGANVPTF. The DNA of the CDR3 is TGTGTCAGCAGCTTAGTTCCAAAGGACAGGCCCTCTGGCGCCAACGTCCCGACTTTC.